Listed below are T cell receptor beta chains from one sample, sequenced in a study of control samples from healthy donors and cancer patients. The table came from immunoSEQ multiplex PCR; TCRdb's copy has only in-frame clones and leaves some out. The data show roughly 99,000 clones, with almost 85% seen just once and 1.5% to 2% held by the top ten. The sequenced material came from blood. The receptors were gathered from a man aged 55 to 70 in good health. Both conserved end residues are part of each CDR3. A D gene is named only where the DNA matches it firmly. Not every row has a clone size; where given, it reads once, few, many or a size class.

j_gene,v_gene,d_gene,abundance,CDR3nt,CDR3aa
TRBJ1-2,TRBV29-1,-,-,TGCAGCGTTGTGGCACAGGGTCGATCCTACACCTTC,CSVVAQGRSYTF
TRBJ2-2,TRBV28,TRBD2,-,TGTGCCAGCAGTTTTGCGGGAGGACGGGACGGGGAGCTGTTTTTT,CASSFAGGRDGELFF
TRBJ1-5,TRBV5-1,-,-,TGCGCCAACCCGCCAGGAGTACCCCAGCATTTT,CANPPGVPQHF
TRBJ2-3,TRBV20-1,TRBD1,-,TGCAGTGCTAGTTGGGACAGGAAGAGCACAGATACGCAGTATTTT,CSASWDRKSTDTQYF
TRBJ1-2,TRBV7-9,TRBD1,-,TGTGCCAGCAGCTTAGGACAGGGGGCGAGTGGCTACACCTTC,CASSLGQGASGYTF
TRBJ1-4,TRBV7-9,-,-,TGTGCCAGCAGCCCAGGGAGCGAAAAACTGTTTTTT,CASSPGSEKLFF
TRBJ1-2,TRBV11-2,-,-,TGTGCCAGCAGCTACGGGGCAGCCGATGGCTACACCTTC,CASSYGAADGYTF
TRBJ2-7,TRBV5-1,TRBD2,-,TGCGCCAGCACCGGGGATCCGACTAGCGGGAGTAGTCCCCACGAGCAGTACTTC,CASTGDPTSGSSPHEQYF
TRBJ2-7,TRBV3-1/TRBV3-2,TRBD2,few,TGTGCCAGCAGCCAAGCGGGAGGCCACGAGCAGTACTTC,CASSQAGGHEQYF
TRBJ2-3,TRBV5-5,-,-,TGTGCCAGCAGCTCCACAAGGATCACAGATACGCAGTATTTT,CASSSTRITDTQYF
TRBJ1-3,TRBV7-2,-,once,TGTGCCAGCAGCTTAGTATCAGGGCGGGCTGGAAACACCATATATTTT,CASSLVSGRAGNTIYF
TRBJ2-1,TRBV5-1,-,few,TGCGCCAGCAGCTTGCCCCTGACTCCCCCGGGCGGTAGACTGAGCTCCTACAATGAGCAGTTCTTC,CASSLPLTPPGGRLSSYNEQFF
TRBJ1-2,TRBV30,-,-,TGTGCCTGGAGTAAGGCTCCCGGAGGAGGCTACACCTTC,CAWSKAPGGGYTF
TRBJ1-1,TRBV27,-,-,TGTGCCAGCAGTTTATCTGGTATTACTGAAGCTTTCTTT,CASSLSGITEAFF
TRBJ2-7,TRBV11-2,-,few,TGTGCCAGCAGCTTACGAACAGCATACGAGCAGTACTTC,CASSLRTAYEQYF
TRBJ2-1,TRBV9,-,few,TGTGCCAGCAGCGTAGGAACCCCCAGCTCCTACAATGAGCAGTTCTTC,CASSVGTPSSYNEQFF
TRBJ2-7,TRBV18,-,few,TGTGCCAGCTCACGACAGAACCCTCCCTACGAGCAGTACTTC,CASSRQNPPYEQYF
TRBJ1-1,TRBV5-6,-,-,TGTGCCAGCAGCTTTAGCAGGGCTGAAGCTTTCTTT,CASSFSRAEAFF
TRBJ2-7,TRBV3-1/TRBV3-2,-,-,TGTGCCAGCAGCCACCTCCGAGGGGGATACGAGCAGTACTTC,CASSHLRGGYEQYF
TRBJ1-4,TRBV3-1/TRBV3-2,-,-,TGTGCCAGCAGCCAAGACGAGGCCGATTATGAAAAACTGTTTTTT,CASSQDEADYEKLFF
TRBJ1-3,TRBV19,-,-,TGTGCCAGTAGTATGAGCGTGCCTGGAAACACCATATATTTT,CASSMSVPGNTIYF
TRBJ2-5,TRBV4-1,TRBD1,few,TGCGCCAGCAGCCAAAGAGGAGACGGACAGGGGGCCGAGAAGACCCAGTACTTC,CASSQRGDGQGAEKTQYF
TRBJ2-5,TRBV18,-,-,TGTGCCAGCTCACCACCAACTAGTAGGGAGACCCAGTACTTC,CASSPPTSRETQYF
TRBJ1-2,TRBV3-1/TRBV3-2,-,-,TGTGCCAGCAGCCAAGATATAGGGGCGAGTAGCTACACCTTC,CASSQDIGASSYTF
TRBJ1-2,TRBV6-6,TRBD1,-,TGTGCCATTAAAACCAGGGGGGGAGTAGGTGGCTACACCTTC,CAIKTRGGVGGYTF
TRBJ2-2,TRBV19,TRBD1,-,TGTGCCAGTAGGGTGGTGGGACAGGGCGCGACCGGGGAGCTGTTTTTT,CASRVVGQGATGELFF
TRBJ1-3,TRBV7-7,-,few,TGTGCCAGCGCCCCAGAGGGCCTGCAAGGAAACACCATATATTTT,CASAPEGLQGNTIYF
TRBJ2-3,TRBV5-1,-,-,TGCGCCAGCAGTTCGGGGGGCCGTGGCACAGATACGCAGTATTTT,CASSSGGRGTDTQYF
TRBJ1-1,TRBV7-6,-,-,TGTGCCAGCAGCTTAGCCGAAACTTCATCAGAAGCTTTCTTT,CASSLAETSSEAFF
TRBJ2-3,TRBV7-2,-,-,TGTGCCAGCAGCTTAGACCTGGGGGATACGCAGTATTTT,CASSLDLGDTQYF
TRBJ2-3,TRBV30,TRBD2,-,TGTGCCTGGGCGAGCGGGATCAGCACAGATACGCAGTATTTT,CAWASGISTDTQYF
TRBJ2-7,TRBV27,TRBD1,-,TGTGCCAGCAAGGACAGGTTTTACGAGCAGTACTTC,CASKDRFYEQYF
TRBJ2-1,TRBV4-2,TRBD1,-,TGTGCCAGCAGCCATCCGGGACAGGGGGCTTTAGGGCAGTTCTTC,CASSHPGQGALGQFF